These T cell receptor beta chains were read from a single sample in a study of T-cell reconstitution after alpha-beta-depleted transplantation in children. MiXCR, applied by TCRdb to the PCR reads, yields one record per CDR3 protein. The sample includes around 490,000 distinct CDR3 sequences, 10% to 12% of them seen just once. Sequencing used PBMCs, mostly from graft donor cells, obtained 180 days after TCRalphabeta/CD19-depleted stem cell transplant. Receptor source: a female patient aged 2-9 years who had a stem cell transplant for aplastic anemia, so the T cells may come from the graft donor. The CDR3 runs from the conserved cysteine through the conserved F or W. Each record gives: clone size, D gene, V gene, J gene, CDR3 DNA, CDR3 protein. A D gene is named only where the DNA matches it firmly. Clone size is shown for a subset of rows, as once, few, many or a class of expanded clone.

abundance: -; d_gene: -; v_gene: TRBV27; j_gene: TRBJ2-3; CDR3nt: TGTGCCAGCAGTTTGCCCGGGAGAACAGATACGCAGTATTTT; CDR3aa: CASSLPGRTDTQYF
abundance: few; d_gene: TRBD1; v_gene: TRBV7-8; j_gene: TRBJ2-7; CDR3nt: TGTGCCAGCAGCCCAATGACAGGGGTCTTCTCCTACGAGCAGTACTTC; CDR3aa: CASSPMTGVFSYEQYF
abundance: -; d_gene: -; v_gene: TRBV7-8; j_gene: TRBJ2-5; CDR3nt: TGTGCCAGCAGCTTAGAGTTCCTAGAGACCCAGTACTTC; CDR3aa: CASSLEFLETQYF
abundance: few; d_gene: -; v_gene: TRBV29-1; j_gene: TRBJ2-5; CDR3nt: TGCAGCGTTGAAGATCGTTACCGGCCCCAAGAGACCCAGTACTTC; CDR3aa: CSVEDRYRPQETQYF
abundance: -; d_gene: TRBD2; v_gene: TRBV29-1; j_gene: TRBJ2-1; CDR3nt: TGCAGCTTGACGGGACTAGCGGGATTTGAGCAGTTCTTC; CDR3aa: CSLTGLAGFEQFF
abundance: -; d_gene: TRBD1; v_gene: TRBV7-2; j_gene: TRBJ2-7; CDR3nt: TGTGCCAGCAGCTACAGACAGGGGGCGATAATCTACGAGCAGTACTTC; CDR3aa: CASSYRQGAIIYEQYF
abundance: -; d_gene: -; v_gene: TRBV27; j_gene: TRBJ2-6; CDR3nt: TGTGCCAGCAGTTTATTGAGGGGCAGCCCTGGGGCCAACGTCCTGACTTTC; CDR3aa: CASSLLRGSPGANVLTF
abundance: -; d_gene: -; v_gene: TRBV19; j_gene: TRBJ2-3; CDR3nt: TGTGCCAGTAGTGCCTACATGGATACGCAGTATTTT; CDR3aa: CASSAYMDTQYF
abundance: few; d_gene: TRBD2; v_gene: TRBV28; j_gene: TRBJ2-5; CDR3nt: TGTGCCAGCAGTGTTCCTAGCGGGAGTAAGGTGACCCAGTACTTC; CDR3aa: CASSVPSGSKVTQYF
abundance: -; d_gene: -; v_gene: TRBV12-3/TRBV12-4; j_gene: TRBJ2-7; CDR3nt: TGTGCCGGCAGTTTTAAATGGGGGCCCTACGAGCAGTACTTC; CDR3aa: CAGSFKWGPYEQYF
abundance: few; d_gene: -; v_gene: TRBV14; j_gene: TRBJ2-5; CDR3nt: TGTGCCAGCAGCCAAGTCCCAGACCTCCAAGAGACCCAGTACTTC; CDR3aa: CASSQVPDLQETQYF
abundance: many; d_gene: -; v_gene: TRBV29-1; j_gene: TRBJ1-1; CDR3nt: TGCAGCGGGGCGGGACGGTTCCGCACTGAAGCTTTCTTT; CDR3aa: CSGAGRFRTEAFF
abundance: many; d_gene: TRBD2; v_gene: TRBV20-1; j_gene: TRBJ2-7; CDR3nt: TGCAGTGCCAGGGTAGCGGGAGTAACCGAGCAGTACTTC; CDR3aa: CSARVAGVTEQYF
abundance: -; d_gene: -; v_gene: TRBV20-1; j_gene: TRBJ2-3; CDR3nt: TGCACTGCTCGGGAACTTTCCACAGATACGCAGTATTTT; CDR3aa: CTARELSTDTQYF
abundance: few; d_gene: -; v_gene: TRBV25-1; j_gene: TRBJ2-1; CDR3nt: TGTGCCAGCAGTGGAGGGGGGAATGAGCAGTTCTTC; CDR3aa: CASSGGGNEQFF
abundance: -; d_gene: -; v_gene: TRBV15; j_gene: TRBJ2-3; CDR3nt: TGTGCCACCAGCAGAGAACCGGGCAGGACAGATACGCAGTATTTT; CDR3aa: CATSREPGRTDTQYF
abundance: -; d_gene: -; v_gene: TRBV12-3/TRBV12-4; j_gene: TRBJ1-2; CDR3nt: TGTGCCAGCAGTCCGGACGGCTGGCGGGCCTACACCTTC; CDR3aa: CASSPDGWRAYTF
abundance: few; d_gene: -; v_gene: TRBV19; j_gene: TRBJ2-2; CDR3nt: TGTGCCAGTCAGGTAGAGGTTTTGGTCACCGGGGAGCTGTTTTTT; CDR3aa: CASQVEVLVTGELFF